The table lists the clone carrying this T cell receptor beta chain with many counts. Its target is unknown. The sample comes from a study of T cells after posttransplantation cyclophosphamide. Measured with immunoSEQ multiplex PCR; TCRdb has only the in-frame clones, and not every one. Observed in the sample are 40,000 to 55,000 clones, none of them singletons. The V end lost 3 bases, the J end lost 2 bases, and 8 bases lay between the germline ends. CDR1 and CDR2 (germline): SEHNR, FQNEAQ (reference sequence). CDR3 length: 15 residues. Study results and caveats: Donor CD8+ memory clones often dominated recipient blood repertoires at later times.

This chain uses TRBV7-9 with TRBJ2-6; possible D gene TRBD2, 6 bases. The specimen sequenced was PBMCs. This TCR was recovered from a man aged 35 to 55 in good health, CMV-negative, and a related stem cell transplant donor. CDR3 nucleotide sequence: TGTGCCAGCAGCTTGGGGGGTGCTGGGGCCAACGTCCTGACTTTC. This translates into CASSLGGAGANVLTF.